The entry below gives a single T cell receptor (beta chain) sequence along with its context. This CDR3 has 14 amino acids. CDR1 and CDR2 (germline): LGHDT, YNNKEL (reference sequence). Trimming removed 5 bases from V and 0 bases from J, with 8 bases in between. This record belongs to a study of blood T cell repertoires in COVID-19. Background on the study: Both acute and convalescent COVID-19 samples were obtained from the United States, Italy and Spain. T cells, B-cell-depleted T cells, or PBMCs supplied cDNA or gDNA.

Authors' methods: By means of reference gene primer amplification, nucleated cell counts were estimated. Measured with immunoSEQ multiplex PCR; TCRdb has only the in-frame clones, and not every one. From that table come the V and J calls and clone size; the DNA was used to work out D and trimming. Seen here are approximately 100,000 clones, just under 85% observed once, and the top ten hold more than 3%. This sequence joins TRBV3-1 (or the pseudogene TRBV3-2) and TRBJ1-5; D unclear. The source material was peripheral blood. The receptor's source is a woman older than 75 with active or convalescent COVID-19. The CDR3 loop reads CASSYSNSNQPQHF. CDR3 DNA sequence: TGTGCCAGCAGCTATAGTAATAGCAATCAGCCCCAGCATTTT.